This T cell receptor beta chain was recovered during a study of T-cell memory formation after mild COVID-19. Across the study: TCR clusters were mostly confined to one donor each.

cDNA libraries for TCR alpha and TCR beta, carrying sample barcodes and UMIs, came from 5'RACE with constant-segment primers. TCRdb used MiXCR to reprocess the 5' RACE reads, holding one entry per CDR3 protein. The sample contains 150,000 to 200,000 distinct CDR3 sequences, under 20% of which appear only once. Germline assignment: CDR1 MNHEY and CDR2 SVGEGT. The ends were cut back, 5 bases at V and 7 bases at J, with 15 bases in the middle. This CDR3 region has 13 residues. This clonotype was obtained from an adult woman who had mild COVID-19 (a few samples of this study predate the infection). Cell type and time point are not known. The material sequenced was PBMCs or a T cell subset sorted from them (not recorded which). The rearrangement uses TRBV6-2 or TRBV6-3 and TRBJ2-7; D is uncertain. The CDR3 region has the DNA TGTGCCAGCAGTCCTCGACACTCCGGGGAGCAGTACTTC. It translates to CASSPRHSGEQYF.